This T cell receptor (beta chain) was sequenced during a study of T cells in Graves' hyperthyroidism and ophthalmopathy. Across the whole study: Peripheral blood draws took place at initial diagnosis, ahead of any treatment. Broader study findings: Most expanded thyroid clonotypes above 0.001 recurred in blood.

The TCR beta CDR3 regions underwent amplification using RNA transcripts as the source. A first-round RT-PCR of the TCR CDR3 used the HTBI primer set. TCRdb re-derived calls from the multiplex PCR reads in MiXCR, one entry per CDR3 protein. The profile covers more than 300,000 distinct CDR3 sequences, with about 15% appearing a single time and approximately 10% taken by the ten largest. This clonotype came up a few times. The antigen is not known. Germline V lookup: CDR1 SGHTS, CDR2 YDEGEE. The ends lost 0 bases at V and 3 bases at J; junction bases unmatched: 4. The CDR3 totals 16 residues. The sample taken for sequencing was blood. V gene TRBV5-8 combines with J gene TRBJ2-7; TRBD2 matches 12 bases. The origin of this receptor is a woman aged 60-75 years with Graves' hyperthyroidism. This chain's CDR3 is CASSLGTSGTYYEQYF. CDR3 coding DNA: TGTGCCAGCAGCTTGGGGACTAGCGGGACATACTACGAGCAGTACTTC.